The 8 T cell receptor beta chains reported below all come from one sample, sequenced in a study of cytomegalovirus exposure and HLA in healthy donors. Clones were sequenced by immunoSEQ multiplex PCR, and TCRdb holds only the in-frame ones, with some missing. This repertoire shows hundreds of thousands of clones, roughly 85% found once; its top ten account for approximately 0.86%. Sequenced material: PBMCs. The receptors originated from a woman aged 18-29 years in good health and CMV-seronegative.

This sequence joins TRBV7-8 and TRBJ1-3; D possibly corresponds to TRBD1 (5 bases). There are 17 residues in the CDR3. The V end lost 5 bases, the J end lost 1 base, and 18 bases lay between the germline ends. The germline V gene has CDR1 SGHVS and CDR2 FQNEAQ. Here the CDR3 DNA reads TGTGCCAGCAGCCAAGACAGTTTTCCCTTTTCTGGAAACACCATATATTTT. Translating gives CASSQDSFPFSGNTIYF.

V is TRBV7-9 and J is TRBJ2-1; 7 bases are shared with TRBD1. CDR3 length: 13 residues. V trimming: 10 bases; J trimming: 5 bases; junction bases outside the gene matches: 8. Germline CDR1 and CDR2: SEHNR and FQNEAQ (reference sequence). The chain's CDR3 is CATQTTGHNEQFF. The CDR3 nucleotides are TGTGCCACCCAAACGACAGGGCACAATGAGCAGTTCTTC.

Remarks on this clone: At one boundary the junction diverges from the germline segment, which might be a read error. V gene TRBV6-1 combines with J gene TRBJ1-1; TRBD1 matches at 7 bases. The CDR3 is made up of 17 amino acids. Germline V CDR1 and CDR2: MNHNS, SASEGT. CDR3: CASSEDRVRLVNTEAFF. CDR3 nucleotides: TGTGCCAGCAGCGAAGACAGGGTCCGCCTTGTGAACACTGAAGCTTTCTTT.

This clone was found a few times. V is TRBV6-4 and J is TRBJ2-3; 11 bases align to TRBD1. CDR3 length equals 15 residues. J was trimmed by 4 bases and V by 2 bases; bases with no gene match: 2. Germline CDR1 MRHNA, CDR2 SNTAGT. The CDR3 loop reads CASSDRTGGADTQYF. CDR3 nucleotides: TGTGCCAGCAGTGACCGGACAGGGGGCGCAGATACGCAGTATTTT.

This clone was seen once. This chain links TRBV5-1 with TRBJ1-1, with 8 bases that match TRBD1. The CDR3 has 17 residues. Looked up from germline, CDR1 is SGHRS and CDR2 is YFSETQ. The junction had 7 bases not matched to a gene; V was cut back by 0 bases and J by 0 bases. This CDR3 reads CASSLEGQGRMNTEAFF. CDR3 DNA: TGCGCCAGCAGCTTGGAAGGACAGGGCCGAATGAACACTGAAGCTTTCTTT.

The gene calls are TRBV7-9 and TRBJ2-7, with TRBD1 matching over 7 bases. The CDR3 consists of 13 residues. The V gene end was trimmed by 5 bases and the J gene end by 5 bases; junction bases not matched to a gene: 6. CDR1 is SEHNR, CDR2 FQNEAQ, per germline (reference sequence). CDR3 in amino acids: CASSPGTVNEQYF. The DNA of the CDR3 is TGTGCCAGCAGCCCCGGGACAGTCAACGAGCAGTACTTC.

The rearrangement links TRBV28 to TRBJ1-5; 8 bases are shared with TRBD1. CDR3 length equals 14 residues. The germline gives CDR1 MDHEN, CDR2 SYDVKM. The junction had 5 bases not matched to a gene; V was cut back by 6 bases and J by 4 bases. The CDR3 sequence is CASSRDRINQPQHF. The CDR3 region has the DNA TGTGCCAGCAGCCGGGACAGGATTAATCAGCCCCAGCATTTT.

V usage is TRBV18 and J usage is TRBJ1-2; tentatively, D is TRBD1 (5 bases). This CDR3 has 13 amino acids. Trimming left V 3 bases short and J 7 bases short, with 12 bases between. Germline CDR1 KGHSH, CDR2 LQKENI. CDR3 bases: TGTGCCAGCTCACCGTTAGGGGAGGGTGGCTACACCTTC. It codes for CASSPLGEGGYTF.